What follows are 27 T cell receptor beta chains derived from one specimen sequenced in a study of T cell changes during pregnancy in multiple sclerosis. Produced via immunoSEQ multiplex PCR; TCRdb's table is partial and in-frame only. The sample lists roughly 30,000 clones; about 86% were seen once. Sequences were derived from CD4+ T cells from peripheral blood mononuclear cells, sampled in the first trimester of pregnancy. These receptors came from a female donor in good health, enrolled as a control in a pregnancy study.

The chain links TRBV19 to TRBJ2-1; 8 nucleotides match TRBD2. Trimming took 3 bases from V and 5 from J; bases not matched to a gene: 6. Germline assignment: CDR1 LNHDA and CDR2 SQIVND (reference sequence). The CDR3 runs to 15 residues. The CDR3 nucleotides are TGTGCCAGTAGTATCCGCCGGGGGGGAAACAATGAGCAGTTCTTC. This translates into CASSIRRGGNNEQFF. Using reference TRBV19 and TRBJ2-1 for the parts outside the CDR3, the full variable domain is DGGITQSPKYLFRKEGQNVTLSCEQNLNHDAMYWYRQDPGQGLRLIYYSQIVNDFQKGDIAEGYSVSREKKESFPLTVTSAQKNPTAFYLCASSIRRGGNNEQFFGPGTRLTVL.

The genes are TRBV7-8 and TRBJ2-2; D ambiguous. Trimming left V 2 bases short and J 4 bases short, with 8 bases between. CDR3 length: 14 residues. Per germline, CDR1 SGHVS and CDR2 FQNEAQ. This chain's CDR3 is CASSLIRSTGELFF. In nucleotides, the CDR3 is TGTGCCAGCAGCTTAATCAGGTCCACCGGGGAGCTGTTTTTT.

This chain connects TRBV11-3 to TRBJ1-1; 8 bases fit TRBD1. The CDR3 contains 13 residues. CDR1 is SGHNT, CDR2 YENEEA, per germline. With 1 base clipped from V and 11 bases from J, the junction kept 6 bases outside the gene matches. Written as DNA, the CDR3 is TGTGCCAGCAGCTTAGGCAGGGGGCGCGAGGCTTTCTTT. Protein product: CASSLGRGREAFF.

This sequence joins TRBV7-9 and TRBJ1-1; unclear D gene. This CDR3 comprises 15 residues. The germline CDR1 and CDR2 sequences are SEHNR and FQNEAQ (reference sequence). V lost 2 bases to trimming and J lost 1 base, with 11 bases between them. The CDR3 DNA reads TGTGCCAGCAGCTTATTTAGCCTGGGGAACACTGAAGCTTTCTTT. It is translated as CASSLFSLGNTEAFF.

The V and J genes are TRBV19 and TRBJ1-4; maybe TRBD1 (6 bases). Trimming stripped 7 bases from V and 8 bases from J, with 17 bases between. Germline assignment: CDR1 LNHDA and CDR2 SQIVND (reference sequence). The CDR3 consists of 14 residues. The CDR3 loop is CASTRSGGGEKLFF. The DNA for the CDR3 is TGTGCCAGTACCAGATCGGGGGGCGGAGAAAAACTGTTTTTT. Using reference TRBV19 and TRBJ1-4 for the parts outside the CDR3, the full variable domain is DGGITQSPKYLFRKEGQNVTLSCEQNLNHDAMYWYRQDPGQGLRLIYYSQIVNDFQKGDIAEGYSVSREKKESFPLTVTSAQKNPTAFYLCASTRSGGGEKLFFGSGTQLSVL.

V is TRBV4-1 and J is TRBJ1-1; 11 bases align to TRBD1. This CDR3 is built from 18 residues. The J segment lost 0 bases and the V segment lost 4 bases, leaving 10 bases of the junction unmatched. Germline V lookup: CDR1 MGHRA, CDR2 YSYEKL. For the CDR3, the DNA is TGCGCCAGCAGCCGCCCGGGACAGGGGGGGACCTTGAACACTGAAGCTTTCTTT. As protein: CASSRPGQGGTLNTEAFF.

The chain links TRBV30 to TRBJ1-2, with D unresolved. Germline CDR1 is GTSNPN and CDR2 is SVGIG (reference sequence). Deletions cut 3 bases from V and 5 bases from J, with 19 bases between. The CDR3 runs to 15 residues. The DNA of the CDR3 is TGTGCCTGGAGGAAAGGGAGCTCTTCAAATTATGGCTACACCTTC. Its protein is CAWRKGSSSNYGYTF.

DNA of the CDR3: TGTGCCAGTGGGACTGATTTGAGCTCCTACAATGAGCAGTTCTTC. Protein product: CASGTDLSSYNEQFF. The chain employs TRBV9 and TRBJ2-1; a weak D match, TRBD2 (6 bases). Trimming left V 8 bases short and J 0 bases short, with 15 bases between. Germline CDR1 SGDLS, CDR2 YYNGEE. This CDR3 contains 15 residues.

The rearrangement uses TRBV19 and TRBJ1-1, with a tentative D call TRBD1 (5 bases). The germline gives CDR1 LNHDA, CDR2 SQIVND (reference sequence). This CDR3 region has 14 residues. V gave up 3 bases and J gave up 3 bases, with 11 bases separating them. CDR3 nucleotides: TGTGCCAGTAGTATGGGGGGACGTGACACTGAAGCTTTCTTT. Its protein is CASSMGGRDTEAFF. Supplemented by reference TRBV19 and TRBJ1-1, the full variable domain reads DGGITQSPKYLFRKEGQNVTLSCEQNLNHDAMYWYRQDPGQGLRLIYYSQIVNDFQKGDIAEGYSVSREKKESFPLTVTSAQKNPTAFYLCASSMGGRDTEAFFGQGTRLTVV.

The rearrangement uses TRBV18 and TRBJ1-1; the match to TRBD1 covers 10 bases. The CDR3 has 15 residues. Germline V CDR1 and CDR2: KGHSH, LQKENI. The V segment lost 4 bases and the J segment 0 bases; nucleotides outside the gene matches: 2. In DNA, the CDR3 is TGTGCCAGCTCACAGGGACAGGGGATGAACACTGAAGCTTTCTTT. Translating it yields CASSQGQGMNTEAFF.

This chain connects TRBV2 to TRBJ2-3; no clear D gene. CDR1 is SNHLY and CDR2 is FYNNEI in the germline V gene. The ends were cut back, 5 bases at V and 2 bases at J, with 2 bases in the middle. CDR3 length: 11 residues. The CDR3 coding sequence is TGTGCCAGCAGTCTCACAGATACGCAGTATTTT. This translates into CASSLTDTQYF.

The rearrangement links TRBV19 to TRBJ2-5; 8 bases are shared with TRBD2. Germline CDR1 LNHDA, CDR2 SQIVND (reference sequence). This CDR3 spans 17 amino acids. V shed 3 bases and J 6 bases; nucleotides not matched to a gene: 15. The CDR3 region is CASSMVAGSLNSQTQYF. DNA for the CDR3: TGTGCCAGTAGTATGGTAGCGGGGAGTCTAAACAGCCAGACCCAGTACTTC.

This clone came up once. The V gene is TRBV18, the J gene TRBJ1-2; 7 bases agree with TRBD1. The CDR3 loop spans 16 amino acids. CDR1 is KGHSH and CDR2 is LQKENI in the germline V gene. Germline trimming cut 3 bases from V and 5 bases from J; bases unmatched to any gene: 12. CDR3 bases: TGTGCCAGCTCACCGCCCGGGACAGTCGAGATTTATGGCTACACCTTC. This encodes CASSPPGTVEIYGYTF.

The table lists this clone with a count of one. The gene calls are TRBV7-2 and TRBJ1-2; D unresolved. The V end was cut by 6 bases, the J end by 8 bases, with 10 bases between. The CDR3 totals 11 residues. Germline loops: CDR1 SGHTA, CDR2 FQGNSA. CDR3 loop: CASSFTVGYTF. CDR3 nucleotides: TGTGCCAGCAGTTTCACGGTGGGCTACACCTTC.

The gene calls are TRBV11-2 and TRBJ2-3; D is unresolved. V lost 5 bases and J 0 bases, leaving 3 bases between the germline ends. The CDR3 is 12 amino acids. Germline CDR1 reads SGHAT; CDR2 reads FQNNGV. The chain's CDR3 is CASSPSTDTQYF. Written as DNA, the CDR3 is TGTGCCAGCAGCCCTAGCACAGATACGCAGTATTTT.

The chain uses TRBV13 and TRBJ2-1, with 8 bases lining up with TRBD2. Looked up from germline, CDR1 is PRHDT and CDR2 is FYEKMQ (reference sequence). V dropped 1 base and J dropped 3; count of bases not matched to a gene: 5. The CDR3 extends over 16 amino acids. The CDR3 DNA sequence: TGTGCCAGCAGCTTAGTGCTAGCGGGTTACTACAATGAGCAGTTCTTC. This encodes CASSLVLAGYYNEQFF.

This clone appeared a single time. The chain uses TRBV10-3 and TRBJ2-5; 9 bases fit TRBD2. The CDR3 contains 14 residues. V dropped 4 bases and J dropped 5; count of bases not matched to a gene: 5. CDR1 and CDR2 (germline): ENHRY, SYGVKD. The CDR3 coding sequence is TGTGCCATCAGTGGGACTGCGGGGGGGGAGACCCAGTACTTC. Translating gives CAISGTAGGETQYF.

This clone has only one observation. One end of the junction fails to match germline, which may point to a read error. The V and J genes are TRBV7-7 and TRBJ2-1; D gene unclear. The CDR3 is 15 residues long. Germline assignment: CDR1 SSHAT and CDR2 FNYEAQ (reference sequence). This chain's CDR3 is CASSDHKRSYNEQFF. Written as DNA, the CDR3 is TGTGCTAGCAGCGATCATAAACGGTCCTACAATGAGCAGTTCTTC.

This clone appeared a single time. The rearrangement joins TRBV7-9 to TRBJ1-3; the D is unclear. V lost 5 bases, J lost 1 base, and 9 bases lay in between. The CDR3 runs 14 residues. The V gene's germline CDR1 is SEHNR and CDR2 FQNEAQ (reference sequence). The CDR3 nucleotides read TGTGCCAGCAGCCGGGGTTTTTCTGGAAACACCATATATTTT. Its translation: CASSRGFSGNTIYF.

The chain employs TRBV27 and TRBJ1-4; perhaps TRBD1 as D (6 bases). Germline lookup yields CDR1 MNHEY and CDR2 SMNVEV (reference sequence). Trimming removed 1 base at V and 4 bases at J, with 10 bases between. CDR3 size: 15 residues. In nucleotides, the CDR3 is TGTGCCAGCAGTTTATATGGACAGATTAATGAAAAACTGTTTTTT. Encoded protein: CASSLYGQINEKLFF.

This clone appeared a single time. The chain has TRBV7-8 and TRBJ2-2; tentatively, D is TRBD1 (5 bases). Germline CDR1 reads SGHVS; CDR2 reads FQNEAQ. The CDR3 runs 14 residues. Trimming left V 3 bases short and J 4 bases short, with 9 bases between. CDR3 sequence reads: CASSLGQGTGELFF. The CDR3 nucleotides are TGTGCCAGCAGCTTGGGTCAGGGCACCGGGGAGCTGTTTTTT.

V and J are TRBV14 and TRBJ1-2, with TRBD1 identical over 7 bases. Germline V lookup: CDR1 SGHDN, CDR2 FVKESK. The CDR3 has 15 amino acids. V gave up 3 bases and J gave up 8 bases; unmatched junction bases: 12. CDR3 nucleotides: TGTGCCAGCAGCCAGGACGGACAGGCCACAAGGGGCTACACCTTC. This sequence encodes CASSQDGQATRGYTF.

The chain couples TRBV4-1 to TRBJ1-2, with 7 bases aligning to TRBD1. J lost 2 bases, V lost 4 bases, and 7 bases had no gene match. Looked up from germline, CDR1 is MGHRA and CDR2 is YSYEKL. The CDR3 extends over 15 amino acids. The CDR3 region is CASSLRTGTNYGYTF. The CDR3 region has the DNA TGCGCCAGCAGCCTCCGGACAGGTACGAACTATGGCTACACCTTC.

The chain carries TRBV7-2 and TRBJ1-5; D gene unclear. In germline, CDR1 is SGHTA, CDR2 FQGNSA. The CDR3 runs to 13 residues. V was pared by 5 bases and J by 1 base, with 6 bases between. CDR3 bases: TGTGCCAGCAGCCTCGAGAGCAATCAGCCCCAGCATTTT. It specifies CASSLESNQPQHF.

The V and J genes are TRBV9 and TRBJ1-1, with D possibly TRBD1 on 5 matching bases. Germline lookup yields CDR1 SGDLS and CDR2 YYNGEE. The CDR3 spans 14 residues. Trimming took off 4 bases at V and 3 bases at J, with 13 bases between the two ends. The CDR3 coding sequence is TGTGCCAGCAGCCCGGGGACGGGAGACACTGAAGCTTTCTTT. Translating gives CASSPGTGDTEAFF.

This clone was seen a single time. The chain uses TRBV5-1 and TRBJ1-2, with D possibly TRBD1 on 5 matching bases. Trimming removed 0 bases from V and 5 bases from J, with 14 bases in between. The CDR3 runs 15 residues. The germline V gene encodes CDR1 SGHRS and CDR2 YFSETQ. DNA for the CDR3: TGCGCCAGCAGCTTGGGCCAGGGCCGTGGGTATGGCTACACCTTC. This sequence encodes CASSLGQGRGYGYTF.

The CDR3 bases are TGCAGCGTTGACCGGGACTATAACAATGAGCAGTTCTTC. It yields the protein CSVDRDYNNEQFF. The chain links TRBV29-1 to TRBJ2-1; TRBD2 matches at 7 bases. V lost 3 bases to trimming and J lost 5 bases; unmatched junction nucleotides: 4. The CDR3 is made up of 13 amino acids. The germline V gene encodes CDR1 SQVTM and CDR2 ANQGSEA.